This entry lists 11 T cell receptor beta chains sequenced from one sample in a study of blood T cell repertoires in COVID-19. Profiling relied on immunoSEQ multiplex PCR, and the TCRdb table lists in-frame clones only, not all of them. The sample includes about 200,000 clones, about 86% seen only once; the top ten take around 4%. Material: PBMCs or T cells enriched from blood (not recorded which). These TCRs come from a woman aged 40 to 50 with acute COVID-19.

The V call is TRBV18, the J call TRBJ2-7, with TRBD2 matching 11 bases. This CDR3 comprises 15 residues. Germline V gene sequence: CDR1 KGHSH, CDR2 LQKENI. The trim removed 5 bases at V and 6 bases at J, leaving 9 bases unmatched. CDR3 sequence: CASSTGTSGRGEQYF. CDR3 bases: TGTGCCAGCTCAACGGGAACTAGCGGGAGAGGCGAGCAGTACTTC.

The rearrangement links TRBV19 to TRBJ2-4, with 12 nucleotides matching TRBD2. CDR3 length: 19 amino acids. J gave up 0 bases and V 4 bases, and 10 bases lay outside the gene matches. CDR1 and CDR2 from the germline V gene are LNHDA and SQIVND (reference sequence). CDR3 coding DNA: TGTGCCAGTAGTACATCTAGCGGGAGGGGACGGGGAGCCAAAAACATTCAGTACTTC. Amino acids: CASSTSSGRGRGAKNIQYF. The full variable domain, completed using reference TRBV19 and TRBJ2-4, is DGGITQSPKYLFRKEGQNVTLSCEQNLNHDAMYWYRQDPGQGLRLIYYSQIVNDFQKGDIAEGYSVSREKKESFPLTVTSAQKNPTAFYLCASSTSSGRGRGAKNIQYFGAGTRLSVL.

The chain joins TRBV12-5 to TRBJ2-5; 8 nucleotides line up with TRBD2. Per germline, CDR1 LGHNT and CDR2 FRNRAP. The V segment lost 6 bases and the J segment 2 bases; nucleotides outside the gene matches: 8. CDR3 size: 15 residues. CDR3 nucleotides: TGTGCTAGTGGCCAGGGACTAGGCCTACAAGAGACCCAGTACTTC. Translated, it gives CASGQGLGLQETQYF.

The chain combines TRBV7-9 with TRBJ1-2, with D possibly being TRBD1 (5 bases). CDR1 and CDR2 (germline): SEHNR, FQNEAQ (reference sequence). The CDR3 runs 16 residues. Trimming shortened V by 2 bases and J by 6 bases, and 19 bases separated the two germline ends. This chain's CDR3 is CASSLTGSGSVNGYTF. The CDR3 bases are TGTGCCAGCAGCTTAACCGGATCAGGGTCAGTAAATGGCTACACCTTC.

The V call is TRBV28, the J call TRBJ1-3; D is uncertain. Germline V gene data show CDR1 as MDHEN and CDR2 as SYDVKM. The length of the CDR3 is 14 residues. With 8 bases removed from V and 0 bases from J, the gap between germline ends came to 11 bases. The CDR3: CASHSSFSGNTIYF. The CDR3 nucleotides are TGTGCCAGCCACAGCTCGTTCTCTGGAAACACCATATATTTT. Together with reference TRBV28 and TRBJ1-3, the CDR3 gives the full variable domain: DVKVTQSSRYLVKRTGEKVFLECVQDMDHENMFWYRQDPGLGLRLIYFSYDVKMKEKGDIPEGYSVSREKKERFSLILESASTNQTSMYLCASHSSFSGNTIYFGEGSWLTVV.

V is TRBV7-3 and J is TRBJ2-1, with 7 bases fitting TRBD2. Germline V gene lookup returns CDR1 SGHTA and CDR2 FQGTGA. Losses at the gene ends were 4 bases for V and 4 bases for J; bases not matched to a gene: 7. The CDR3 totals 15 residues. CDR3 nucleotides: TGTGCCAGCAGCTCAACCGCTAGCGGTTACAATGAGCAGTTCTTC. This gives the protein CASSSTASGYNEQFF.

The chain employs TRBV4-1 and TRBJ1-1; D uncertain. Germline CDR1 MGHRA, CDR2 YSYEKL. V lost 3 bases and J lost 0, with 8 bases in between. This CDR3 region has 14 residues. The CDR3 DNA reads as TGCGCCAGCAGCCACCCAGGCGTGAACACTGAAGCTTTCTTT. This encodes CASSHPGVNTEAFF.

The chain couples TRBV5-1 to TRBJ2-1, with unresolved D. Between the trimmed V and J ends, which lost 1 base and 5 bases, there was a span of 10 bases. Germline values: CDR1 SGHRS, CDR2 YFSETQ. This CDR3 contains 14 residues. This CDR3 reads CASSLQTSNNEQFF. CDR3 DNA: TGCGCCAGCAGCTTGCAGACTTCCAACAATGAGCAGTTCTTC.

This clone was seen once. V and J are TRBV6-2 or TRBV6-3 and TRBJ2-7; tentative D call: TRBD2 (5 bases). Germline CDR1 MNHEY, CDR2 SVGEGT. The V end was cut by 2 bases, the J end by 3 bases, with 8 bases between. The CDR3 is 13 residues long. DNA of the CDR3: TGTGCCAGCAGTTACGGGAGAGTCTACGAGCAGTACTTC. Translated: CASSYGRVYEQYF.

This clone was counted a single time. The chain joins TRBV28 to TRBJ2-7; TRBD2 matches at 8 bases. CDR3 length: 16 residues. V shed 6 bases and J 3 bases; nucleotides not matched to a gene: 13. Germline CDR1 and CDR2: MDHEN and SYDVKM. Written as DNA, the CDR3 is TGTGCCAGCAGGACACTAAGCGGGAGAGATCTCTACGAGCAGTACTTC. This encodes CASRTLSGRDLYEQYF.

The chain recombines TRBV5-5 with TRBJ2-4, with D possibly matching TRBD1 (6 bases). Deletions cut 3 bases from V and 3 bases from J, with 19 bases between. The CDR3 length is 17 residues. The germline gives CDR1 SGHKS, CDR2 YYEKEE (reference sequence). CDR3 sequence: CASSSQGTPVGKNIQYF. The CDR3 bases are TGTGCCAGCAGCTCCCAGGGGACACCCGTCGGCAAAAACATTCAGTACTTC.